These 5 T cell receptor beta chains came from one sample sequenced in a study of CD8+CD57+ T cells in acquired aplastic anemia. Sequenced patients had shown CD8+CD57+ cell expansion by flow cytometry. CDR3 and TCR beta VDJ profiling relied on a genomic DNA template. TCRdb reprocessed the reads via MiXCR and lists one record per CDR3 protein. The sample lists roughly 250,000 distinct CDR3 sequences, approximately 82% seen once, with around 40% in the top ten. The sequencing input was sorted CD4+, CD8+, or CD8+CD57+ T cells (not recorded which) from PBMCs. Receptors were obtained from a human donor with aplastic anemia.

This clonotype is a singleton in its sample. One end of the junction is discordant with germline, which a read error may explain. The chain carries TRBV9 and TRBJ2-3, with 8 bases lining up with TRBD1. From germline, CDR1 is SGDLS and CDR2 YYNGEE. The CDR3 runs to 14 residues. The DNA for the CDR3 is TGTGCCAGCAGCTTAGGGACAGGCGGAGAAAATACGCATTTT. Translation: CASSLGTGGENTHF.

A single count supports this clonotype. This CDR3 fails to terminate in the conserved phenylalanine or tryptophan, so it likely reflects a read error. It is unclear where the CDR3 begins or ends on the DNA, so no DNA is shown, and the CDR3 is as TCRdb lists it. This chain connects TRBV7-2 to TRBJ2-3. Germline V CDR1 and CDR2: SGHTA, FQGNSA. The CDR3 is 13 amino acids long, termini counted. CDR3 amino acids: CASSLGVRGRREI.

V is TRBV7-9 and J is TRBJ1-2; tentatively, D is TRBD1 (5 bases). The CDR3 spans 16 residues. The germline V gene has CDR1 SEHNR and CDR2 FQNEAQ (reference sequence). Trimming removed 3 bases at V and 11 bases at J, with 25 bases between. This CDR3 reads CASSFERSGRGDEYTF. CDR3 in DNA: TGTGCCAGCAGCTTTGAAAGAAGCGGGCGGGGCGATGAGTACACCTTC.

With regard to this clonotype: Likely a read error: the CDR3 ends without its conserved phenylalanine or tryptophan. The rearrangement links TRBV7-8 to TRBJ2-3; D is perhaps TRBD2 (6 bases). Trimming shortened V by 8 bases and J by 3 bases, and 12 bases separated the two germline ends. The CDR3 loop spans 13 amino acids. Germline assignment: CDR1 SGHVS and CDR2 FQNEAQ. The CDR3 region is CASGLAGTDTQYC. DNA for the CDR3: TGTGCCAGCGGGCTCGCGGGAACAGATACGCAGTATTGC.

This chain joins TRBV5-6 and TRBJ1-6; D uncertain. The V end lost 0 bases, the J end lost 6 bases, and 7 bases lay between the germline ends. The length of the CDR3 is 14 residues. Germline loops: CDR1 SGHDT, CDR2 YYEEEE. CDR3 in DNA: TGTGCCAGCAGCTTGGGGGCCGGTAATTCACCCCTCCACTTT. Translation gives CASSLGAGNSPLHF.